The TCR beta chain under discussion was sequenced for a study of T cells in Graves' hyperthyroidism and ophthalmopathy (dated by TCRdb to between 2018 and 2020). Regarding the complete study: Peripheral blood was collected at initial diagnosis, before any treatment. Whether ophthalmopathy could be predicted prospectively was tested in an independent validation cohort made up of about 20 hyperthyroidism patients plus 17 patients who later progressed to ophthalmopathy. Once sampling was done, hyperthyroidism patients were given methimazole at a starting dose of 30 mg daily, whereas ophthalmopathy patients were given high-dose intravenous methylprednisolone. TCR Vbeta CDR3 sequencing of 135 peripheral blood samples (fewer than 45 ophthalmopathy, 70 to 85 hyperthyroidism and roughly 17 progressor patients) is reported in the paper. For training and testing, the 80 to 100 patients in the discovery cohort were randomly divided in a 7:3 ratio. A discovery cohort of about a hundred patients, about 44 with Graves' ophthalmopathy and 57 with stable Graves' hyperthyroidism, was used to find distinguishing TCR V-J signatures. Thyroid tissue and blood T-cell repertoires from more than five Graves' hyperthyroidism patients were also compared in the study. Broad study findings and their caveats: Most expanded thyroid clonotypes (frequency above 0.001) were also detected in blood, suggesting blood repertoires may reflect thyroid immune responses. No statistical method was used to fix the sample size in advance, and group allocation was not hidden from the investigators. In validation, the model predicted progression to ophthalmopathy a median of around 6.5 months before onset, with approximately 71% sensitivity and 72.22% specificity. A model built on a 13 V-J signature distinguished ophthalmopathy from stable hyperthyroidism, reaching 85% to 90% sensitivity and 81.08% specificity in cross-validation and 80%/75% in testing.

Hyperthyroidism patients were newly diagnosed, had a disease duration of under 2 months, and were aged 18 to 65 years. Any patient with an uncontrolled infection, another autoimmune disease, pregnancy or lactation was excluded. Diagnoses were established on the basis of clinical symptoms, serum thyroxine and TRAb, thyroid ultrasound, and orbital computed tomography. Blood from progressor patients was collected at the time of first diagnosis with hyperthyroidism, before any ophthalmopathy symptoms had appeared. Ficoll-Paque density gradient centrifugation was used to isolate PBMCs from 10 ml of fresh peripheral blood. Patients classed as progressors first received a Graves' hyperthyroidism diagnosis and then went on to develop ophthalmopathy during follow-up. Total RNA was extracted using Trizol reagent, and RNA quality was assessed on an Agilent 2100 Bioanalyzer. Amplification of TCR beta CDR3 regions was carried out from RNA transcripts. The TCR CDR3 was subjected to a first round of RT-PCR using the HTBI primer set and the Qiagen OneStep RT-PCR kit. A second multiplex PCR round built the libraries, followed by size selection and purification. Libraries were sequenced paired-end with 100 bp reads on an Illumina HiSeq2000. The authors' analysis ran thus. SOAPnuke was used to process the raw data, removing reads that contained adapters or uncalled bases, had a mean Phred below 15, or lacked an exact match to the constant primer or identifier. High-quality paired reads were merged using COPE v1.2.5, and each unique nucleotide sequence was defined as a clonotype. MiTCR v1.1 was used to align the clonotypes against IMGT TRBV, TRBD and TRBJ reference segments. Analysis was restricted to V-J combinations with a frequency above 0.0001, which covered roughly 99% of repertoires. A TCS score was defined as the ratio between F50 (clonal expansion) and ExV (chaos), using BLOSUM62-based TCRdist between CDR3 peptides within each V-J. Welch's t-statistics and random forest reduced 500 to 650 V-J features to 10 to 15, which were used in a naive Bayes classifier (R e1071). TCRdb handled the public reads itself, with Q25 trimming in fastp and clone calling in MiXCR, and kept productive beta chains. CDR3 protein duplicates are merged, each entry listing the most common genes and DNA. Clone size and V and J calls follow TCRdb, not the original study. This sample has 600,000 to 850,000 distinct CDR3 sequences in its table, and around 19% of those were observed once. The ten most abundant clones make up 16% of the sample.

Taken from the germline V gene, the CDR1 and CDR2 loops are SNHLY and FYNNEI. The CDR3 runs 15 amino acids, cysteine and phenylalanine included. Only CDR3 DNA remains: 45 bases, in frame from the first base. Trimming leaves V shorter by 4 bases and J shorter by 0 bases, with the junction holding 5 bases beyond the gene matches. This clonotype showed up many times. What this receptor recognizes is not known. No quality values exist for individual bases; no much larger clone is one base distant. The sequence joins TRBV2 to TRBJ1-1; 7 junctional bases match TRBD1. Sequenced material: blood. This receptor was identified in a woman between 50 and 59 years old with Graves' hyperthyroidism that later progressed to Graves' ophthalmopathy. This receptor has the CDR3 CASSAGDSMNTEAFF. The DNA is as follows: TGTGCCAGCAGTGCGGGGGACAGTATGAACACTGAAGCTTTCTTT.